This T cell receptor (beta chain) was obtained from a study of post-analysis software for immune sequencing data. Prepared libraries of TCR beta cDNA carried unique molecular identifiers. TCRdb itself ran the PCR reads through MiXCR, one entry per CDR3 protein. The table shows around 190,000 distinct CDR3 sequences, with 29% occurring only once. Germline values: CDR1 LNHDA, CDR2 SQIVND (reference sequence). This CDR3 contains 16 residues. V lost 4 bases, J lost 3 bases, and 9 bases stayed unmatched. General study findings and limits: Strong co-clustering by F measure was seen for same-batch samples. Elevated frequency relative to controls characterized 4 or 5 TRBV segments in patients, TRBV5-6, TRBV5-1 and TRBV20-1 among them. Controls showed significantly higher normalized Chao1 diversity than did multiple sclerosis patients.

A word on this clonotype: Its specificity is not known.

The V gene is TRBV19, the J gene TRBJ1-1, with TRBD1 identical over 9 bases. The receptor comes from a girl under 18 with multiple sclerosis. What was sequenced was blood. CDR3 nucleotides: TGTGCCAGTAGTACCTCCGGGACAGGGACGTACACTGAAGCTTTCTTT. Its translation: CASSTSGTGTYTEAFF.